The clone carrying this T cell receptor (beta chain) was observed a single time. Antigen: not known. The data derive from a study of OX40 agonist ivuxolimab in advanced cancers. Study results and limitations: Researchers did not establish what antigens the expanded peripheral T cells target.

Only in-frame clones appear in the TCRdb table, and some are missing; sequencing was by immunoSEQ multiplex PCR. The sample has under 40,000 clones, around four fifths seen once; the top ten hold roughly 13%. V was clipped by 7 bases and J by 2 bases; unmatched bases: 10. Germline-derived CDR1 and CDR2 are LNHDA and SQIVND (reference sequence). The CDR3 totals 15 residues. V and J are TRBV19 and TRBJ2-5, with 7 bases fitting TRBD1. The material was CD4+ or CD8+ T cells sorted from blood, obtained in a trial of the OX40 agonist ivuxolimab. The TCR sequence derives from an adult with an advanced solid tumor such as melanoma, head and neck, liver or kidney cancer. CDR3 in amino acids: CASTRTWDSQETQYF. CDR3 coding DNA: TGTGCCAGTACCAGGACCTGGGACAGTCAAGAGACCCAGTACTTC.